What follows are 21 T cell receptor beta chains derived from one specimen sequenced in a study of tumor and adjacent non-tumor tissue in lung cancer. The library came from three nested PCR rounds adapted from ARM-PCR protocols. Using its own MiXCR run on the multiplex PCR reads, TCRdb lists one record per CDR3 protein. Of under 150,000 distinct CDR3 sequences listed, around 60% were seen once; the top ten hold 18%. No cell sorting was done before RNA was extracted from the tissue. Input material: lung tumor tissue. The receptors come from a man in his sixties with small cell lung cancer.

As for this clonotype: A single base separates this from a much larger clone, so it may be a read error. The V call is TRBV12-3 or TRBV12-4, the J call TRBJ2-1, with D perhaps TRBD1 or TRBD2 (6 bases each). The CDR3 sequence is 12 residues long. CDR3 in DNA: TGTCCCAGCAGTCCCGGGGGCGATGAGCAGTTCTTC. Protein sequence: CPSSPGGDEQFF.

Notes on this clonotype: A single base separates this from a much larger clone, so it may be a read error. The chain couples TRBV6-5 to TRBJ1-2; D call uncertain. This CDR3 has 13 amino acids. Germline CDR1 and CDR2: MNHEY and SVGAGI. The CDR3 DNA reads TGTACCAGCGCCCGGCAGTCTAACTATGGCTACACCTTC. Residues: CTSARQSNYGYTF.

The chain combines TRBV6-1 with TRBJ1-2; maybe TRBD1 (6 bases). This CDR3 spans 13 amino acids. Germline V gene lookup returns CDR1 MNHNS and CDR2 SASEGT. The ends were cut back, 3 bases at V and 6 bases at J, with 11 bases in the middle. The DNA of the CDR3 is TGTGCCAGCAGTGATTTACAGGGTAATGGCTACACCTTC. The encoded protein is CASSDLQGNGYTF.

Details on this clonotype: Since the CDR3 does not end with the conserved phenylalanine or tryptophan, this likely comes from a read error. This CDR3 is CASNQEGREQYY. The CDR3 nucleotides read TGTGCCAGCAACCAAGAAGGTAGGGAGCAGTACTAC. The J gene is TRBJ2-7, the V gene TRBV4-2, with D hard to call. This CDR3 has 12 residues. Per the germline V gene, CDR1 is LGHNA and CDR2 is YNFKEQ.

The V and J genes are TRBV5-6 and TRBJ2-7, with a possible D match to TRBD1 (6 bases). Germline V lookup: CDR1 SGHDT, CDR2 YYEEEE. V lost 8 bases and J lost 2, with 17 bases in between. CDR3 length equals 14 residues. The DNA of the CDR3 is TGTGCCAGTGCCCCAGGGGCCCAGACCTACGAGCAGTACTTC. Its protein is CASAPGAQTYEQYF.

Worth noting for this clonotype: The junction differs from germline at one of its ends, possibly a read error. V is TRBV4-2 and J is TRBJ1-4; D call uncertain. This CDR3 is 15 amino acids long. Germline assignment: CDR1 LGHNA and CDR2 YNFKEQ. The CDR3 is CASSQGVLTSEKLFF. The CDR3 nucleotides are TGTGCCAGCAGCCAAGGGGTCCTCACTAGTGAAAAACTGTTTTTT.

The CDR3 nucleotides read TGTGCGAGCGGCTTAGGGGGTTCCCTTTCTGGGGAGCAGTACGTC. Amino acids: CASGLGGSLSGEQYV. The chain uses TRBV11-3 and TRBJ2-7, with D maybe TRBD1 (6 bases). This CDR3 comprises 15 residues. CDR1 and CDR2 from the germline V gene are SGHNT and YENEEA.

On this clonotype itself: Since the CDR3 does not end with the conserved phenylalanine or tryptophan, this likely comes from a read error. The limits of the CDR3 on the DNA are not certain, so only TCRdb's listed CDR3 is given. The V and J genes are TRBV11-2 and TRBJ1-5. The germline gives CDR1 SGHAT, CDR2 FQNNGV. The CDR3 sequence runs 13 residues, both termini included. Here the CDR3 reads CASSLHSNQPQHI.

A word on this clonotype: A much larger clone sits a single nucleotide away, making a read error possible. This CDR3 fails to terminate in the conserved phenylalanine or tryptophan, so it likely reflects a read error. The chain couples TRBV20-1 to TRBJ1-2; D is undetermined. The CDR3 contains 15 residues. V shed 3 bases and J shed 2 bases, with 16 bases lying between them. The germline gives CDR1 DFQATT, CDR2 SNEGSKA (reference sequence). CDR3 nucleotides: TGCAGTGCTAGTTTAGGTGCCGGGTTCAACTATGGCTACACCTTG. This codes for CSASLGAGFNYGYTL.

As regards this clonotype: One junction end does not reproduce the germline sequence, and a read error may be involved. The chain has TRBV5-1 and TRBJ2-3; 9 bases are shared with TRBD1. The CDR3 runs to 14 residues. Germline loops: CDR1 SGHRS, CDR2 YFSETQ. The CDR3 loop reads CATSDGTGLDTQYF. As DNA, the CDR3 is TGCGCCACCAGCGACGGGACAGGGCTTGATACGCAGTATTTT.

With respect to this clonotype: A read error may be the cause here, since a much bigger clone is one base away. The V gene is TRBV20-1, the J gene TRBJ2-6; D possibly matches TRBD1 or TRBD2 (5 bases each). CDR3 size: 12 residues. The germline gives CDR1 DFQATT, CDR2 SNEGSKA (reference sequence). CDR3 DNA: TGCAGTGCTAGATCCGGGGCCAACTTCCTGACTTTC. Translating gives CSARSGANFLTF.

Regarding this clonotype: One base away lies a much larger clone, so this may be a sequencing read error. The V and J genes are TRBV29-1 and TRBJ2-3, with D perhaps matching TRBD2 (5 bases). Germline V gives CDR1 SQVTM, CDR2 ANQGSEA. Trimming removed 6 bases from V and 6 bases from J, with 13 bases in between. The CDR3 runs to 12 residues. CDR3 region: CSVEAWADTQYF. The CDR3, as DNA: TGCAGCGTGGAGGCGTGGGCTGATACGCAGTATTTT.

Points on this clonotype: The junction does not match germline at one end; this may be a read error. This sequence joins TRBV11-3 and TRBJ2-1; D is uncertain. The CDR3 contains 12 residues. In germline, CDR1 is SGHNT, CDR2 YENEEA. The CDR3 region has the DNA TGTGCCAGCAACTTAGGTTGGAGTGAGCGGTTCTTC. Translated: CASNLGWSERFF.

Concerning this clonotype: One base away lies a much larger clone, so this may be a sequencing read error. The chain combines TRBV6-5 with TRBJ1-1; 7 nucleotides line up with TRBD1. V lost 3 bases, J lost 3 bases, and 4 bases stayed unmatched. CDR1 is MNHEY and CDR2 is SVGAGI in the germline V gene. This CDR3 region has 14 residues. The CDR3: CASSYARGYTEAFF. Written as DNA, the CDR3 is TGTGCCAGCAGTTATGCCAGGGGGTACACTGAAGCTTTCTTT.

The CDR3 here is CASSYRGSQHQPQHF. CDR3 nucleotides: TGTGCCAGCAGTTACAGGGGGAGCCAGCATCAGCCCCAGCATTTT. This chain connects TRBV28 to TRBJ1-5, with TRBD1 identical over 8 bases. The V segment lost 4 bases and the J segment 5 bases; nucleotides outside the gene matches: 7. This CDR3 region has 15 residues. The germline V gene has CDR1 MDHEN and CDR2 SYDVKM.

As concerns this clonotype: This may be a read error, as it is one base from a much larger clone. The chain links TRBV20-1 to TRBJ2-1, with 8 positions matching TRBD2. The CDR3 is made up of 19 amino acids. CDR1 is DFQATT, CDR2 SNEGSKA, per germline (reference sequence). Losses at the gene ends were 2 bases for V and 3 bases for J; bases not matched to a gene: 18. In DNA, the CDR3 is TGCAGTGCTAGACCCTCGGGGGCTGGCGGGAGGAACCTCTACAATGAGCAGTTCTTC. It is translated as CSARPSGAGGRNLYNEQFF.

Points on this clonotype: Lacking the conserved final phenylalanine or tryptophan, this CDR3 likely reflects a read error. The chain links TRBV4-1 to TRBJ2-7; 9 nucleotides align to TRBD1. This CDR3 contains 17 residues. V lost 1 base to trimming and J lost 3 bases; unmatched junction nucleotides: 10. Germline values: CDR1 MGHRA, CDR2 YSYEKL. The CDR3 nucleotides are TGCGCCAGCAGCCAAGGTCCTCACGGGACAGGGTACTACGAGCAGTACCTC. Its translation: CASSQGPHGTGYYEQYL.

The gene calls are TRBV6-5 and TRBJ2-1; 11 bases align to TRBD2. CDR1 is MNHEY and CDR2 is SVGAGI in the germline V gene. V dropped 3 bases and J dropped 14; count of bases not matched to a gene: 18. The CDR3 is made up of 17 amino acids. In DNA, the CDR3 is TGTGCCAGCAGTTATCAGTGGTGGGAGGGGACTAGCGGCATGGAGTTCTTC. Protein sequence: CASSYQWWEGTSGMEFF.

As to this clonotype: Just one base apart from a much larger clone, this may be a read error. This chain connects TRBV6-6 to TRBJ1-1; 8 bases agree with TRBD1. The V segment lost 7 bases and the J segment 4 bases; nucleotides outside the gene matches: 5. The CDR3 covers 13 residues. Germline V gene lookup returns CDR1 MNHNY and CDR2 SVGAGI (reference sequence). CDR3 DNA: TGTGCCAGCATCCTCGGACAGGGCACTGAAGCTTTCTTT. Its translation is CASILGQGTEAFF.

This clonotype was observed a few times. A much larger clone differs from this one at a single base, so this may be a read error. This sequence joins TRBV6-1 and TRBJ1-1; no clear D gene. This CDR3 comprises 13 residues. V was clipped by 7 bases and J by 2 bases, with 11 bases between them. Germline-derived CDR1 and CDR2 are MNHNS and SASEGT. The CDR3 loop reads CASNKIANTEAFF. In nucleotides, the CDR3 is TGTGCCAGCAATAAGATTGCCAACACTGAAGCTTTCTTT.

The CDR3 DNA reads as TGTGCCAGCAATTTCTGGGGGACTAGCGGGAATGAGCAGTTCTTC. The encoded protein is CASNFWGTSGNEQFF. The V gene is TRBV28, the J gene TRBJ2-1; 12 bases line up with TRBD2. J lost 7 bases, V lost 7 bases, and 8 bases had no gene match. Looked up from germline, CDR1 is MDHEN and CDR2 is SYDVKM. The length of the CDR3 is 15 residues.